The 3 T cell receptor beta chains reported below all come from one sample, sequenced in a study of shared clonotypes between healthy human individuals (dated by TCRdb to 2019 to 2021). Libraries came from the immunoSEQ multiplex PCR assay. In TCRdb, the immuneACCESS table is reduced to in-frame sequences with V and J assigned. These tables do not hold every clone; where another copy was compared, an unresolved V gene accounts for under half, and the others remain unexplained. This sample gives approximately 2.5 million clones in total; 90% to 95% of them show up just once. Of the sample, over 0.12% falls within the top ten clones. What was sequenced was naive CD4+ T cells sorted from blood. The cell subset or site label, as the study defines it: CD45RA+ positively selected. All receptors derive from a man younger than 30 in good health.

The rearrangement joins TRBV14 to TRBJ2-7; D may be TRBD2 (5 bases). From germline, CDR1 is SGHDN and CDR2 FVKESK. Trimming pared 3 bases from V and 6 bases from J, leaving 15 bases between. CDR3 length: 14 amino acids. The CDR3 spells CASSHLGGTTEQYF. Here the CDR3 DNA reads TGTGCCAGCAGCCACTTAGGAGGAACTACCGAGCAGTACTTC.

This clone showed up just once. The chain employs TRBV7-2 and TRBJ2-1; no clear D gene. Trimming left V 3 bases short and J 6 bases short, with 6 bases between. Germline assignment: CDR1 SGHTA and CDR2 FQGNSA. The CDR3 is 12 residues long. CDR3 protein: CASSFDRNEQFF. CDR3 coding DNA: TGTGCCAGCAGCTTCGATCGCAATGAGCAGTTCTTC.

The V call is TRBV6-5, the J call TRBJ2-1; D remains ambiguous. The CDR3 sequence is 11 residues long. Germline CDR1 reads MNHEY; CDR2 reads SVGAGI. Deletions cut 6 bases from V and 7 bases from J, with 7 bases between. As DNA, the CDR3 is TGTGCCAGCAGACTACTGAATGAGCAGTTCTTC. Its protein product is CASRLLNEQFF.